Listed below are T cell receptor beta chains from one sample, sequenced in a study of shared clonotypes between healthy human individuals. Sequencing used immunoSEQ multiplex PCR; TCRdb keeps in-frame clones, though not all of them. The table records 2 million to 2.5 million clones, 93% of them present only once. Sequenced sample: naive CD8+ T cells from PBMCs. All receptors come from a man aged 18 to 30 in good health. Some clones in this sample may be carry-over from other donors' samples. Both conserved end residues are part of each CDR3. Each record gives: J gene, D gene, V gene, CDR3 DNA, CDR3 protein. The D gene is left open where the match is weak.

J: TRBJ2-3
D: .
V: TRBV10-3
DNA: TGTGCCATCAGTGTGGGCGGAGACACAGATACGCAGTATTTT
CDR3: CAISVGGDTDTQYF

J: TRBJ2-5
D: TRBD2
V: TRBV7-6
DNA: TGTGCCAGCAGCTTGGGCGGGAGTATGGAGACCCAGTACTTC
CDR3: CASSLGGSMETQYF

J: TRBJ2-2
D: .
V: TRBV7-9
DNA: TGTGCCAGCAGCTTAGGAGGGGTACGAACCGGGGAGCTGTTTTTT
CDR3: CASSLGGVRTGELFF

J: TRBJ2-1
D: .
V: TRBV5-4
DNA: TGTGCCAGCAGCTATATGGGTCCGAGCTCCTACAATGAGCAGTTCTTC
CDR3: CASSYMGPSSYNEQFF

J: TRBJ2-3
D: .
V: TRBV27
DNA: TGTGCCAGCAGTTTACGTCCGGGGCGCGTCGAGACGCAGTATTTT
CDR3: CASSLRPGRVETQYF

J: TRBJ1-2
D: .
V: TRBV4-1
DNA: TGCGCCAGCAGCCAAGGGCCCCCCCCTGGCTACACCTTC
CDR3: CASSQGPPPGYTF

J: TRBJ2-3
D: .
V: TRBV6-5
DNA: TGTGCCAGCAGTTACTCTCCCGTCGATACGCAGTATTTT
CDR3: CASSYSPVDTQYF

J: TRBJ2-5
D: .
V: TRBV25-1
DNA: TGTGCCAGCAGTCGAACAGGGAAAGAGACCCAGTACTTC
CDR3: CASSRTGKETQYF

J: TRBJ2-7
D: .
V: TRBV7-9
DNA: TGTGCCAGCACCTCTGAGGGGGGTAACGGGCAGCTTCTGTACGAGCAGTACTTC
CDR3: CASTSEGGNGQLLYEQYF

J: TRBJ2-1
D: TRBD2
V: TRBV7-6
DNA: TGTGCCAGCAGCTTATCAGCGGGAGGGAAAAATGAGCAGTTCTTC
CDR3: CASSLSAGGKNEQFF

J: TRBJ1-4
D: TRBD1
V: TRBV19
DNA: TGTGCCAGTAGTATTTTTGCAGGGGGCGAAAATGAAAAACTGTTTTTT
CDR3: CASSIFAGGENEKLFF